A selection of T cell receptor beta chains follows, all from one sample in a study of blood T cell repertoires in COVID-19. The assay was immunoSEQ multiplex PCR, and TCRdb's table has in-frame clones only and misses some. The table records fewer than 300,000 clones, more than 70% of them present only once. The sequenced sample was peripheral blood. The receptors here all came from a woman between 18 and 30 years old with acute or convalescent COVID-19. Each CDR3 is given with its conserved first and last residue. D genes are given only for firm matches. Size values are once, few and many counts, or a class for expanded clones, and some rows have none.

TRBD1	TRBV30	-	TRBJ1-1	14	TGTGCCTGGAGTACCGGACAGGGGAGGGTTGAAGCTTTCTTT	CAWSTGQGRVEAFF
TRBD1	TRBV19	-	TRBJ2-7	16	TGTGCCAGTAGTTTAGGACAGGTTACGAGTTCCTACGAGCAGTACTTC	CASSLGQVTSSYEQYF
-	TRBV3-1/TRBV3-2	-	TRBJ2-7	18	TGTGCCAGCAGCCAAGATCCAGCAGGCGCTTTACCATCCTACGAGCAGTACTTC	CASSQDPAGALPSYEQYF
-	TRBV10-3	once	TRBJ2-5	16	TGTGCCATCAGTGTGGAAGAGGAGGGGACCCAAGAGACCCAGTACTTC	CAISVEEEGTQETQYF
-	TRBV18	-	TRBJ2-1	13	TGTGCCAGCTCACCACCGGAGCGGGACAATCAGTTCTTC	CASSPPERDNQFF
-	TRBV11-2	-	TRBJ2-3	12	TGTGCCAGCAGCGGGCCGGCAGATACGCAGTATTTT	CASSGPADTQYF
TRBD1	TRBV9	-	TRBJ1-2	14	TGTGCCAGCAGCATGCCGGGACAGACCTTGGGCTACACCTTC	CASSMPGQTLGYTF
-	TRBV9	-	TRBJ2-3	15	TGTGCCAGCAGCGTAGGTAACTACTACACAGATACGCAGTATTTT	CASSVGNYYTDTQYF
-	TRBV11-3	-	TRBJ2-1	13	TGTGCCAGCAGCTTAGGCCCCGAGGATGAGCAGTTCTTC	CASSLGPEDEQFF
-	TRBV24-1	once	TRBJ2-5	15	TGTGCCACCAGTGATCGGTTAGCAAGTATGGAGACCCAGTACTTC	CATSDRLASMETQYF
TRBD1	TRBV30	once	TRBJ2-5	13	TGTGCCTGGTCAACAGGGGGCCAAGAGACCCAGTACTTC	CAWSTGGQETQYF
-	TRBV6-5	-	TRBJ2-7	13	TGTGCCAGCAGTTACTCGGACAGCTACGAGCAGTACTTC	CASSYSDSYEQYF
-	TRBV14	-	TRBJ1-1	16	TGTGCCAGCAGCCAAGATTGGGGCGCAGTGAACACTGAAGCTTTCTTT	CASSQDWGAVNTEAFF
-	TRBV21-1	-	TRBJ2-7	19	TGTGCCAGCAGCAATCGTGGGGGCCAGTCGAGCGGGAGCCTCTACGAGCAGTACTTC	CASSNRGGQSSGSLYEQYF
TRBD1	TRBV6-6	-	TRBJ1-2	14	TGTGCCAGCAGTTACACCCGGGACAGCTATGGCTACACCTTC	CASSYTRDSYGYTF
TRBD2	TRBV13	-	TRBJ2-2	18	TGTGCCAGCAGCTTTCGATTCGGGACTAGCGCTAACACCGGGGAGCTGTTTTTT	CASSFRFGTSANTGELFF
-	TRBV5-1	-	TRBJ1-1	14	TGCGCCAGCAGCTTGGGACTGGAGTCCACTGAAGCTTTCTTT	CASSLGLESTEAFF
-	TRBV10-1	-	TRBJ2-2	11	TGCGCCATCCCCGGGACATGCGAGCTGTTTTTT	CAIPGTCELFF
TRBD2	TRBV18	-	TRBJ2-1	18	TGTGCCAGCTCACCCCTCGGACTAGCGGGAATCACAAACAATGAGCAGTTCTTC	CASSPLGLAGITNNEQFF
TRBD2	TRBV4-3	-	TRBJ2-1	17	TGCGCCAGCAGCCAGAGGACTAGCGGGAGTCAGTTAAATGAGCAGTTCTTC	CASSQRTSGSQLNEQFF
TRBD2	TRBV15	many	TRBJ2-7	13	TGTGCCACCAGCAGAGGAGGTCTAGCGGGAGTTCGTTTC	CATSRGGLAGVRF
-	TRBV21-1	-	TRBJ2-3	17	TGTGCCAGCAGCAAAGGAAGGGCGGGAGGGCCGGTCTATACGCAGTATTTT	CASSKGRAGGPVYTQYF
-	TRBV6-5	-	TRBJ2-5	11	TGTGCCAGCAGAATCGGGGTCTCCCAGTACTTC	CASRIGVSQYF
TRBD2	TRBV19	-	TRBJ2-4	16	TGTGCCAGTAGCCAAATAGCGGGTCTACCCGGAAACATTCAGTACTTC	CASSQIAGLPGNIQYF
TRBD2	TRBV6-2/TRBV6-3	-	TRBJ2-7	18	TGTGCCAGCAGTTACCTCTCCCTAAGCCGGTTCCGGGAGGACGAGCAGTACTTC	CASSYLSLSRFREDEQYF
TRBD2	TRBV19	-	TRBJ2-3	15	TGTGCCAGTAGTACTATAGCGGGAGGCCCAGATACGCAGTATTTT	CASSTIAGGPDTQYF
-	TRBV6-2/TRBV6-3	-	TRBJ1-1	13	TGTGCCAGCAGTCTCACAATCAACACTGAAGCTTTCTTT	CASSLTINTEAFF
-	TRBV4-3	-	TRBJ2-1	15	TGCGCCAGCAGCCAAAGATGGCTCCAAGACAATGAGCAGTTCTTC	CASSQRWLQDNEQFF